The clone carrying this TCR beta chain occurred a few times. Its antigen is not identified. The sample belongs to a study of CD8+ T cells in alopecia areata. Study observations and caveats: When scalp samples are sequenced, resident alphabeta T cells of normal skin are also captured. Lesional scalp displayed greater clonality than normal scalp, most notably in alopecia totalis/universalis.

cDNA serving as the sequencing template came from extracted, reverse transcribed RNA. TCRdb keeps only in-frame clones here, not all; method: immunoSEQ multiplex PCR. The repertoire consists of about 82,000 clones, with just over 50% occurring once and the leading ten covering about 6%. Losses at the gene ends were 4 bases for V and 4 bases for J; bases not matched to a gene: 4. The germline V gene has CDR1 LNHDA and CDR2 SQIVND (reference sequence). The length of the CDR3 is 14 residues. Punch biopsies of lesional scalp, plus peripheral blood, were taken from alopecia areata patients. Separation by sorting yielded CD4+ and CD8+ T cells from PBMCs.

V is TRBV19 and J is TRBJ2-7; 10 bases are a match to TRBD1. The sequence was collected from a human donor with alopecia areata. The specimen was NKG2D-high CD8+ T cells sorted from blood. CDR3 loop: CASSTGQGLYEQYF. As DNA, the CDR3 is TGTGCCAGTAGTACGGGACAGGGGCTGTACGAGCAGTACTTC.